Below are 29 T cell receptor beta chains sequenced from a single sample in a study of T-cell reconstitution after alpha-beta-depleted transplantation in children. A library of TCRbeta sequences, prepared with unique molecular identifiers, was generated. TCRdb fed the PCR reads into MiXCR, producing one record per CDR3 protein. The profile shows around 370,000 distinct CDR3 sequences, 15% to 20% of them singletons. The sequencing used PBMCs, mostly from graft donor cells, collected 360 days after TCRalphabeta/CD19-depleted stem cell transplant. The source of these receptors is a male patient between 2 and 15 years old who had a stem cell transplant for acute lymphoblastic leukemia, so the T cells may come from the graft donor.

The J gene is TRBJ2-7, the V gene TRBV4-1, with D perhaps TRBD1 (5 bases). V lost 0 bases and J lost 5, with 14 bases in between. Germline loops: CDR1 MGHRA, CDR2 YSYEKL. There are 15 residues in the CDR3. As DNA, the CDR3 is TGCGCCAGCAGCCAAGAATGGCAGGGATACCACGAGCAGTACTTC. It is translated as CASSQEWQGYHEQYF.

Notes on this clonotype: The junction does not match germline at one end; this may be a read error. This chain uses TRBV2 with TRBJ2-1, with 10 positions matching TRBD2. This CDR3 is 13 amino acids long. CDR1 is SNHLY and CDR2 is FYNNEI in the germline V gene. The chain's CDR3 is CASSEAPGLATLF. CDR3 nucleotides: TGTGCCAGCAGTGAGGCACCGGGACTAGCGACCCTCTTC.

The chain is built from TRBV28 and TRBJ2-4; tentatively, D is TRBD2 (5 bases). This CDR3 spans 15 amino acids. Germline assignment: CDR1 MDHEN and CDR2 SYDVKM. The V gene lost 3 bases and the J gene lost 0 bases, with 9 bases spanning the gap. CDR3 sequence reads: CASSFGVVAKNIQYF. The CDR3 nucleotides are TGTGCCAGCAGTTTCGGGGTCGTAGCCAAAAACATTCAGTACTTC.

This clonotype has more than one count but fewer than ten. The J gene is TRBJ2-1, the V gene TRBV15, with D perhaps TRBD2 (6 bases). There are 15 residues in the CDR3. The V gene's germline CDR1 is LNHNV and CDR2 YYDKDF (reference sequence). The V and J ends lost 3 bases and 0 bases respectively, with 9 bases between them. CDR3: CATSRTGVSYNEQFF. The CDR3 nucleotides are TGTGCCACCAGCAGGACGGGAGTCTCCTACAATGAGCAGTTCTTC. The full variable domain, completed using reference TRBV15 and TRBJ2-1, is DAMVIQNPRYQVTQFGKPVTLSCSQTLNHNVMYWYQQKSSQAPKLLFHYYDKDFNNEADTPDNFQSRRPNTSFCFLDIRSPGLGDTAMYLCATSRTGVSYNEQFFGPGTRLTVL.

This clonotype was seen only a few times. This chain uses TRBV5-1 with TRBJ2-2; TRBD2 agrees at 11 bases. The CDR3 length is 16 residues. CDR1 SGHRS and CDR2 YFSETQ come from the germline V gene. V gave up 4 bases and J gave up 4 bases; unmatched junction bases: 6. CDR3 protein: CASSALLAGVTGELFF. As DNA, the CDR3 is TGCGCCAGCAGCGCCCTACTAGCGGGAGTCACCGGGGAGCTGTTTTTT.

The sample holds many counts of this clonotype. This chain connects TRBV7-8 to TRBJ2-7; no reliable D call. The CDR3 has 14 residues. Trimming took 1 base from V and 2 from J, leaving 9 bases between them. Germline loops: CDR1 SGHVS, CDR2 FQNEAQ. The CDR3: CASSLVEAPYEQYF. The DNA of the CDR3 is TGTGCCAGCAGCTTAGTAGAGGCGCCCTACGAGCAGTACTTC.

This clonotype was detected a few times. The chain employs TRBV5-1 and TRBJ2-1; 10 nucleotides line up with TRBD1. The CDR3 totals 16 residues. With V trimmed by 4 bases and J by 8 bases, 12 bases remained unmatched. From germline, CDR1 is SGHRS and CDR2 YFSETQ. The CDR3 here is CASSPGGTGVSYEQFF. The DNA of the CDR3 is TGCGCCAGCAGCCCCGGCGGGACAGGGGTGTCATATGAGCAGTTCTTC.

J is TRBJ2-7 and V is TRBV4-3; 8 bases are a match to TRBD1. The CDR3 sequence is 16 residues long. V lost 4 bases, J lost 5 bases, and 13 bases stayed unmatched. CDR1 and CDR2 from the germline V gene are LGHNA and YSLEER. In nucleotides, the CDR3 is TGCGCCAGCAGCCGGGACAGGCTGGGTAGGGGCGACGAGCAGTACTTC. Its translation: CASSRDRLGRGDEQYF.

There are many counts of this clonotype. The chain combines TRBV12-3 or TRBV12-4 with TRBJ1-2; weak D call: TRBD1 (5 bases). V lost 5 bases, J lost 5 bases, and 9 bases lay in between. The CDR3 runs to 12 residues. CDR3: CASSPGGYGYTF. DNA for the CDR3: TGTGCCAGCAGTCCCGGGGGGTATGGCTACACCTTC.

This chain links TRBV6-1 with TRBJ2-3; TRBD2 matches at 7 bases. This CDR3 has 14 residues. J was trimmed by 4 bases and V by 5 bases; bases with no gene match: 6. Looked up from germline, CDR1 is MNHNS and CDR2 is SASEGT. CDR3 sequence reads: CASSRTRTADTQYF. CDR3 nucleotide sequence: TGTGCCAGCAGTCGGACTAGAACGGCAGATACGCAGTATTTT.

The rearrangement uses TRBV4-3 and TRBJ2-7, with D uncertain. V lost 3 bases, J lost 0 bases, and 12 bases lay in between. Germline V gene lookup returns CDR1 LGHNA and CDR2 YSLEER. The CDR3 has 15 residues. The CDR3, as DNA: TGCGCCAGCAGCCAGTCAACGGAGACCTCCTACGAGCAGTACTTC. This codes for CASSQSTETSYEQYF.

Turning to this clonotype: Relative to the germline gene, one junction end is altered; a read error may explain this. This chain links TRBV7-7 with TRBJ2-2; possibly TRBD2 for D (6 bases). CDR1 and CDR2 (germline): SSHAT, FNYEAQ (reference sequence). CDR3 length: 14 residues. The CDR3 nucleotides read TGTGCTAGCAGCTTTATGGGAGGCACCGGGGAGCTGTTTTTT. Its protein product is CASSFMGGTGELFF.

In DNA, the CDR3 is TGTGCCATCAGAAGAGGACAGGTCAAAGATACGCAGTATTTT. Translation gives CAIRRGQVKDTQYF. The V call is TRBV10-3, the J call TRBJ2-3, with TRBD1 matching over 7 bases. CDR1 and CDR2 from the germline V gene are ENHRY and SYGVKD. The V gene end was trimmed by 6 bases and the J gene end by 5 bases; junction bases not matched to a gene: 8. The length of the CDR3 is 14 residues.

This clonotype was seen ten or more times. CDR3 DNA sequence: TGTGCCAGCAGCCCACCTTATGCTGATAGCACAGATACGCAGTATTTT. This codes for CASSPPYADSTDTQYF. The chain carries TRBV5-5 and TRBJ2-3; D uncertain. V was clipped by 4 bases and J by 0 bases, with 15 bases between them. This CDR3 is 16 amino acids long. Germline V CDR1 and CDR2: SGHKS, YYEKEE (reference sequence).

The CDR3 nucleotides read TGTGCCAGCAGCCCCGGGACAGGGGGCGCTTTCTATGGCTACACCTTC. Translation gives CASSPGTGGAFYGYTF. The J gene is TRBJ1-2, the V gene TRBV5-5, with 12 bases lining up with TRBD1. V lost 4 bases to trimming and J lost 4 bases; unmatched junction nucleotides: 8. CDR1 and CDR2 (germline): SGHKS, YYEKEE (reference sequence). The CDR3 runs to 16 residues.

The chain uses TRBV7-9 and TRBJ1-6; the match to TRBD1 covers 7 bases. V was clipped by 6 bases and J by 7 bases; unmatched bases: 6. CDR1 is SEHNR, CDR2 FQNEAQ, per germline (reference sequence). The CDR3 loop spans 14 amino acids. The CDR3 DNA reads TGTGCCAGCAGTTCGGGACAGATGAATTCACCCCTCCACTTT. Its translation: CASSSGQMNSPLHF.

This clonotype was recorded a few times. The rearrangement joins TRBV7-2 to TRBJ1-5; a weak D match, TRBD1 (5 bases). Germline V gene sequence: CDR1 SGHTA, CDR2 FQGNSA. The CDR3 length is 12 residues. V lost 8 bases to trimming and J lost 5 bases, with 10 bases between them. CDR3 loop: CASGQPHQPQHF. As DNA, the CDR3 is TGTGCCAGCGGACAACCCCATCAGCCCCAGCATTTT.

The CDR3 DNA reads as TGTGCCAGCAGCTTTCCTCCTCCTGAGGCTGGGGCCAACGTCCTGACTTTC. It codes for CASSFPPPEAGANVLTF. The rearrangement links TRBV5-4 to TRBJ2-6; no reliable D call. Deletions cut 2 bases from V and 2 bases from J, with 14 bases between. The V gene's germline CDR1 is SGHNT and CDR2 YYREEE (reference sequence). The CDR3 has 17 residues.

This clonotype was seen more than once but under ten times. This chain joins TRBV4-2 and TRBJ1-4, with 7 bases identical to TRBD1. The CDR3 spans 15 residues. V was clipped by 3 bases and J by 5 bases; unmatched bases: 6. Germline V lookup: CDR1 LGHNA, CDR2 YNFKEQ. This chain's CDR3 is CASSQPGQTNEKLFF. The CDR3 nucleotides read TGTGCCAGCAGCCAGCCGGGACAGACAAATGAAAAACTGTTTTTT.

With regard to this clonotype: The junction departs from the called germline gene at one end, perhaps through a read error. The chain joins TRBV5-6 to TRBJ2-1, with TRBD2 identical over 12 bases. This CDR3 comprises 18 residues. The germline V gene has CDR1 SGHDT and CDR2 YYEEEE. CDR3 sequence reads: CASSFLAGGPSSYYEQFF. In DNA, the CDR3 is TGTGCCAGCAGCTTTCTAGCGGGAGGGCCAAGCTCCTACTATGAGCAGTTCTTC.

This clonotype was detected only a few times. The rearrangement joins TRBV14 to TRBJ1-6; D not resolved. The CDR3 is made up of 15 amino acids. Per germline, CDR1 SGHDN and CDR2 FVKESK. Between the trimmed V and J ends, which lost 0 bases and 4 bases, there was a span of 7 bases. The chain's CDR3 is CASSQDLQYNSPLHF. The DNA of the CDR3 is TGTGCCAGCAGCCAAGATCTACAGTATAATTCACCCCTCCACTTT.

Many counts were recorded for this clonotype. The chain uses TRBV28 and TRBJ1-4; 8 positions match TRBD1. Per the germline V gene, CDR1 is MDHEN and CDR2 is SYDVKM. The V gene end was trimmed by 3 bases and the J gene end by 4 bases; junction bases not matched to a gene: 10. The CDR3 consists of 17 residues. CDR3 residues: CASSFVGDRGGNEKLFF. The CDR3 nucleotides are TGTGCCAGCAGTTTTGTCGGTGACAGGGGCGGTAATGAAAAACTGTTTTTT.

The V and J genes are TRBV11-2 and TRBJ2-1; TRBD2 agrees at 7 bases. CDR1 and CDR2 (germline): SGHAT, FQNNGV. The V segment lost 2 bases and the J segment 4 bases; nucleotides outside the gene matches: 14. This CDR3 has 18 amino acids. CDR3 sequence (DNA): TGTGCCAGCAGCTTAAGAGGGAGGGGCAATCCCACATACAATGAGCAGTTCTTC. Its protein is CASSLRGRGNPTYNEQFF. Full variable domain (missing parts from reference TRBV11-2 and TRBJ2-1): EAGVAQSPRYKIIEKRQSVAFWCNPISGHATLYWYQQILGQGPKLLIQFQNNGVVDDSQLPKDRFSAERLKGVDSTLKIQPAKLEDSAVYLCASSLRGRGNPTYNEQFFGPGTRLTVL.

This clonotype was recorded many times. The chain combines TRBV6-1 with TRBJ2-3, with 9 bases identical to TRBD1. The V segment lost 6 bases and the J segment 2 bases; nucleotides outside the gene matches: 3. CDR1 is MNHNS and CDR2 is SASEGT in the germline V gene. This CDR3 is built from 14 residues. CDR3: CASSRDRVTDTQYF. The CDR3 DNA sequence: TGTGCCAGCAGCCGGGACAGGGTCACAGATACGCAGTATTTT.

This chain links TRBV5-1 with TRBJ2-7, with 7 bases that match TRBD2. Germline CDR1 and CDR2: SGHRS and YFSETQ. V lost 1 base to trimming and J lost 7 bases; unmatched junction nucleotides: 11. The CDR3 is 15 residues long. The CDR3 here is CASSLLASGRTEQYF. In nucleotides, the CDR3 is TGCGCCAGCAGCTTGTTGGCTAGCGGAAGAACGGAGCAGTACTTC.

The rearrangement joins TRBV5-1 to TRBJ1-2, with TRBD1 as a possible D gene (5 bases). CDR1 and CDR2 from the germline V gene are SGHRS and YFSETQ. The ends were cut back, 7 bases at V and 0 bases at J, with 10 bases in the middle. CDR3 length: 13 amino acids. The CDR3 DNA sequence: TGCGCCAGCGGGGACGGATCTAACTATGGCTACACCTTC. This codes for CASGDGSNYGYTF.

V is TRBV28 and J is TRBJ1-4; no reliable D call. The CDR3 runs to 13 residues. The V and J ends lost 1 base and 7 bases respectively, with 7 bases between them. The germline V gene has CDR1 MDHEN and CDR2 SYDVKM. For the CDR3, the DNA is TGTGCCAGCAGTTTATCGGCACTTGAAAAACTGTTTTTT. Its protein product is CASSLSALEKLFF.

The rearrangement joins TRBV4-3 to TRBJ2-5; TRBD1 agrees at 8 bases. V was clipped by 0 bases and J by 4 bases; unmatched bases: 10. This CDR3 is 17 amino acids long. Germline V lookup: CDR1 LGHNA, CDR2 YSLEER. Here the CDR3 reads CASSQDPPGQEGETQYF. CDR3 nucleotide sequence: TGCGCCAGCAGCCAAGATCCCCCGGGACAGGAAGGAGAGACCCAGTACTTC.

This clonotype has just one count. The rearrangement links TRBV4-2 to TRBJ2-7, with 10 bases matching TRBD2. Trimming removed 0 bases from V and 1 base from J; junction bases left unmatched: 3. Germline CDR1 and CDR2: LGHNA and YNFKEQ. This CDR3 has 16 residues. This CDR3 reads CASSQDVLAGSYEQYF. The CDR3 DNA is TGTGCCAGCAGCCAAGATGTACTAGCGGGGTCCTACGAGCAGTACTTC.